Shown below are 31 T cell receptor beta chains from a single sample sequenced in a study of graft-versus-host responses after intestinal transplantation. The protocol was immunoSEQ multiplex PCR, while the TCRdb copy is restricted to in-frame clones and leaves out a portion. The table records some 39,000 clones, about 96% of them present only once. These receptors are not linked to any known antigen. This specimen was unstimulated CD8+ T cells sorted from spleen or lymph node cells, taken before transplant. The source is a human donor who was the organ donor for an intestinal transplant.

A note on this clone: Different DNA sequences within this sample yield the same CDR3. The rearrangement uses TRBV5-1 and TRBJ2-1, with 11 bases fitting TRBD2. The CDR3 has 14 amino acids. With V trimmed by 3 bases and J by 4 bases, 0 bases remained unmatched. Germline CDR1 and CDR2: SGHRS and YFSETQ. The chain's CDR3 is CASSSSGGYNEQFF. The CDR3 bases are TGCGCCAGCAGCTCTAGCGGGGGGTACAATGAGCAGTTCTTC. Full variable domain (missing parts from reference TRBV5-1 and TRBJ2-1): KAGVTQTPRYLIKTRGQQVTLSCSPISGHRSVSWYQQTPGQGLQFLFEYFSETQRNKGNFPGRFSGRQFSNSRSEMNVSTLELGDSALYLCASSSSGGYNEQFFGPGTRLTVL.

The rearrangement links TRBV4-3 to TRBJ2-7; the match to TRBD1 covers 9 bases. Trimming at V came to 0 bases and at J to 4 bases, leaving 7 bases not matched to a gene. This CDR3 has 16 residues. Germline CDR1 is LGHNA and CDR2 is YSLEER. CDR3 bases: TGCGCCAGCAGCCAAGATTTTACAGGGGGCACGTACGAGCAGTACTTC. It specifies CASSQDFTGGTYEQYF.

The CDR3 protein is CASSRGADTQYF. Here the CDR3 DNA reads TGTGCCAGCAGTCGGGGAGCAGATACGCAGTATTTT. This chain connects TRBV6-5 to TRBJ2-3; TRBD2 is a possible D gene (5 bases). The V end lost 5 bases, the J end lost 4 bases, and 7 bases lay between the germline ends. CDR1 and CDR2 (germline): MNHEY, SVGAGI. The CDR3 sequence is 12 residues long.

The V gene is TRBV6-4, the J gene TRBJ2-2; the match to TRBD1 covers 10 bases. This CDR3 is built from 14 residues. Trimming removed 2 bases from V and 6 bases from J; junction bases left unmatched: 0. The germline CDR1 and CDR2 sequences are MRHNA and SNTAGT. CDR3 in amino acids: CASSDGQGAGELFF. CDR3 DNA: TGTGCCAGCAGTGACGGACAGGGGGCCGGGGAGCTGTTTTTT.

The chain uses TRBV27 and TRBJ2-7, with D uncertain. Germline CDR1 and CDR2: MNHEY and SMNVEV (reference sequence). V was trimmed by 2 bases and J by 0 bases, leaving 11 bases between them. The CDR3 is 15 residues long. CDR3 nucleotides: TGTGCCAGCAGTTTACATGGCGCCAGCTCCTACGAGCAGTACTTC. As protein: CASSLHGASSYEQYF.

The chain joins TRBV19 to TRBJ2-3, with 7 bases that match TRBD2. V gave up 0 bases and J gave up 2 bases; unmatched junction bases: 11. Germline V gives CDR1 LNHDA, CDR2 SQIVND (reference sequence). There are 18 residues in the CDR3. The CDR3 sequence is CASSIDPQDGGDTDTQYF. The CDR3 bases are TGTGCCAGTAGTATAGACCCACAAGATGGGGGGGACACAGATACGCAGTATTTT.

The V call is TRBV9, the J call TRBJ1-3; no definite D call. The V and J ends lost 0 bases and 0 bases respectively, with 13 bases between them. The CDR3 sequence is 17 residues long. Germline V gene data show CDR1 as SGDLS and CDR2 as YYNGEE. The CDR3 region has the DNA TGTGCCAGCAGCGTAGATCCAGACGCCCACTCTGGAAACACCATATATTTT. Amino acids: CASSVDPDAHSGNTIYF.

The CDR3 DNA is TGTGCCAGCAGCCCATCTATCGGGGGGCTAACCTACGAGCAGTACTTC. This sequence encodes CASSPSIGGLTYEQYF. This rearrangement joins TRBV27 to TRBJ2-7, with D possibly TRBD2 on 7 matching bases. CDR3 length: 16 amino acids. Germline CDR1 and CDR2: MNHEY and SMNVEV (reference sequence). The V end was cut by 6 bases, the J end by 2 bases, with 20 bases between.

The sample holds a few counts of this clone. The chain employs TRBV10-3 and TRBJ1-2; the D is unclear. V lost 3 bases and J lost 2, with 16 bases in between. Germline lookup yields CDR1 ENHRY and CDR2 SYGVKD. The CDR3 is 16 amino acids. CDR3 nucleotide sequence: TGTGCCATCAGTGAAGGCGGGCTAACACGCAACTATGGCTACACCTTC. This encodes CAISEGGLTRNYGYTF.

J is TRBJ1-2 and V is TRBV5-1; D may be TRBD1 (5 bases). The CDR3 is 14 amino acids. The germline V gene encodes CDR1 SGHRS and CDR2 YFSETQ. The V and J ends lost 8 bases and 6 bases respectively, with 20 bases between them. CDR3 amino acids: CASSGPGRAHGYTF. CDR3 coding DNA: TGCGCCAGTTCGGGCCCAGGGAGGGCACATGGCTACACCTTC.

The chain uses TRBV7-3 and TRBJ2-2; maybe TRBD2 (6 bases). Trimming shortened V by 3 bases and J by 9 bases, and 11 bases separated the two germline ends. The CDR3 is 13 amino acids. CDR1 is SGHTA and CDR2 is FQGTGA in the germline V gene. CDR3 nucleotide sequence: TGTGCCAGCAGCTTCACTGCGGGGCGGGAGCTGTTTTTT. Amino acid sequence: CASSFTAGRELFF.

V and J are TRBV25-1 and TRBJ2-4; 10 bases match TRBD1. The CDR3 has 13 residues. Germline V CDR1 and CDR2: MGHDK, SYGVNS. Trimming cost V 4 bases and J 6 bases; bases outside gene matches: 0. The CDR3 DNA is TGTGCCAGCAGTGGACAGGGGGCAAACATTCAGTACTTC. Translating it yields CASSGQGANIQYF.

The chain uses TRBV5-1 and TRBJ2-5; 11 nucleotides agree with TRBD1. V shed 4 bases, J shed 2 bases, and the junction held 4 bases outside the gene matches. The germline V gene has CDR1 SGHRS and CDR2 YFSETQ. CDR3 length: 15 amino acids. The CDR3 sequence: CASSPGTGGQETQYF. The CDR3 bases are TGCGCCAGCAGCCCCGGGACAGGGGGTCAAGAGACCCAGTACTTC.

This rearrangement joins TRBV29-1 to TRBJ1-4, with D possibly TRBD1 on 5 matching bases. The CDR3 covers 14 residues. Germline V gene data show CDR1 as SQVTM and CDR2 as ANQGSEA. V was clipped by 5 bases and J by 8 bases, with 18 bases between them. CDR3 in DNA: TGCAGCGTTCACGACGGGGGGAGGGGAGAAAAACTGTTTTTT. It translates to CSVHDGGRGEKLFF.

The chain links TRBV7-9 to TRBJ1-1; no clear D gene. The CDR3 loop spans 14 amino acids. The ends were cut back, 7 bases at V and 2 bases at J, with 14 bases in the middle. Germline CDR1 is SEHNR and CDR2 is FQNEAQ (reference sequence). The CDR3: CASTGRNLNTEAFF. DNA for the CDR3: TGTGCCAGCACGGGCAGGAATTTAAACACTGAAGCTTTCTTT.

This chain joins TRBV30 and TRBJ2-3; D is uncertain. The length of the CDR3 is 17 residues. Germline V gives CDR1 GTSNPN, CDR2 SVGIG (reference sequence). V lost 2 bases and J 0 bases, leaving 18 bases between the germline ends. CDR3 nucleotides: TGTGCCTGGAGTATTTACCCTGGCAACACTAGCACAGATACGCAGTATTTT. It yields the protein CAWSIYPGNTSTDTQYF. Drawing the rest from reference TRBV30 and TRBJ2-3, the complete variable domain is SQTIHQWPATLVQPVGSPLSLECTVEGTSNPNLYWYRQAAGRGLQLLFYSVGIGQISSEVPQNLSASRPQDRQFILSSKKLLLSDSGFYLCAWSIYPGNTSTDTQYFGPGTRLTVL.

DNA of the CDR3: TGTGCCAGCAGCACACAGGGATCGGACTATGGCTACACCTTC. Its protein product is CASSTQGSDYGYTF. The chain is built from TRBV7-9 and TRBJ1-2, with D perhaps matching TRBD1 (6 bases). Germline CDR1 and CDR2: SEHNR and FQNEAQ (reference sequence). V lost 5 bases, J lost 3 bases, and 13 bases lay in between. There are 14 residues in the CDR3.

V and J are TRBV15 and TRBJ2-1; 10 bases agree with TRBD1. Germline V gives CDR1 LNHNV, CDR2 YYDKDF (reference sequence). CDR3 size: 16 residues. V shed 5 bases, J shed 2 bases, and the junction held 6 bases outside the gene matches. CDR3 protein: CATSGGTGVTYNEQFF. The CDR3 bases are TGTGCCACCAGCGGCGGGACAGGGGTAACCTACAATGAGCAGTTCTTC.

V usage is TRBV28 and J usage is TRBJ2-1, with TRBD2 matching 15 bases. Germline CDR1 reads MDHEN; CDR2 reads SYDVKM. This CDR3 spans 18 amino acids. V gave up 4 bases and J gave up 1 base; unmatched junction bases: 5. For the CDR3, the DNA is TGTGCCAGCAGTTACTTGGGACTAGCGGGGGGATCCTACAATGAGCAGTTCTTC. The encoded protein is CASSYLGLAGGSYNEQFF.

The V gene is TRBV15, the J gene TRBJ2-6, with 8 bases fitting TRBD1. The CDR3 covers 19 residues. Looked up from germline, CDR1 is LNHNV and CDR2 is YYDKDF (reference sequence). V lost 0 bases and J lost 2; bases outside the gene matches: 9. The CDR3 region has the DNA TGTGCCACCAGCAGAGAAGTCAGGGGGCGGTTAGCTGGGGCCAACGTCCTGACTTTC. This codes for CATSREVRGRLAGANVLTF.

V and J are TRBV6-5 and TRBJ2-7, with TRBD1 matching over 7 bases. From germline, CDR1 is MNHEY and CDR2 SVGAGI. The V and J ends lost 2 bases and 6 bases, in that order; junction bases with no gene match: 7. CDR3 size: 14 residues. As DNA, the CDR3 is TGTGCCAGCAGTTACGATACAGGGGCAAGCGAGCAGTACTTC. This codes for CASSYDTGASEQYF.

The V and J genes are TRBV6-5 and TRBJ1-2; D is unresolved. Germline CDR1 is MNHEY and CDR2 is SVGAGI. CDR3 length: 11 amino acids. V lost 5 bases and J lost 3, with 4 bases in between. CDR3 nucleotide sequence: TGTGCCAGCAGTAATCACTATGGCTACACCTTC. Protein sequence: CASSNHYGYTF.

J is TRBJ2-7 and V is TRBV5-4, with D perhaps matching TRBD1 (7 bases). The ends were cut back, 3 bases at V and 4 bases at J, with 11 bases in the middle. Germline CDR1 and CDR2: SGHNT and YYREEE (reference sequence). The CDR3 extends over 13 amino acids. The CDR3 is CASSSRGDYEQYF. CDR3 DNA: TGTGCCAGCAGCTCCAGGGGGGATTACGAGCAGTACTTC. Combining the CDR3 with reference TRBV5-4 and TRBJ2-7 gives the whole variable domain ETGVTQSPTHLIKTRGQQVTLRCSSQSGHNTVSWYQQALGQGPQFIFQYYREEENGRGNFPPRFSGLQFPNYSSELNVNALELDDSALYLCASSSRGDYEQYFGPGTRLTVT.

The chain combines TRBV15 with TRBJ2-3, with TRBD1 matching 8 bases. CDR1 and CDR2 (germline): LNHNV, YYDKDF (reference sequence). The CDR3 has 14 amino acids. The V and J ends lost 5 bases and 1 base, in that order; junction bases with no gene match: 2. This CDR3 is CATSPGGGTDTQYF. CDR3 nucleotide sequence: TGTGCCACCAGCCCAGGGGGCGGCACAGATACGCAGTATTTT. The variable domain in full, with the rest retrieved from reference TRBV15 and TRBJ2-3, is DAMVIQNPRYQVTQFGKPVTLSCSQTLNHNVMYWYQQKSSQAPKLLFHYYDKDFNNEADTPDNFQSRRPNTSFCFLDIRSPGLGDTAMYLCATSPGGGTDTQYFGPGTRLTVL.

This clone has just one count. This chain joins TRBV7-6 and TRBJ2-3; 12 nucleotides agree with TRBD2. V was pared by 4 bases and J by 2 bases, with 4 bases of the junction left unmatched. The CDR3 has 16 residues. Germline CDR1 SGHVS, CDR2 FNYEAQ. The DNA of the CDR3 is TGTGCCAGCAGCTCCCGACTAGCGGGGGCCACAGATACGCAGTATTTT. Translating gives CASSSRLAGATDTQYF.

The chain has TRBV4-3 and TRBJ1-5; D is possibly TRBD1 (5 bases). Germline CDR1 reads LGHNA; CDR2 reads YSLEER. The CDR3 sequence is 15 residues long. Trimming left V 3 bases short and J 6 bases short, with 15 bases between. CDR3 bases: TGCGCCAGCAGCCAGCTATGGGGGGAAGGTCAGCCCCAGCATTTT. It encodes CASSQLWGEGQPQHF.

This clone was observed a handful of times. This rearrangement joins TRBV4-1 to TRBJ1-1; maybe TRBD1 (6 bases). The CDR3 covers 16 residues. The germline gives CDR1 MGHRA, CDR2 YSYEKL. The V end lost 4 bases, the J end lost 3 bases, and 18 bases lay between the germline ends. The CDR3 loop reads CASSLLPGAMHTEAFF. CDR3 coding DNA: TGCGCCAGCAGCCTACTTCCGGGGGCGATGCACACTGAAGCTTTCTTT.

This clone was recorded only once. V and J are TRBV2 and TRBJ1-5; D is undetermined. Trimming cost V 6 bases and J 9 bases, with 18 bases left between them. Germline CDR1 is SNHLY and CDR2 is FYNNEI. This CDR3 is built from 14 residues. The CDR3 region is CASSDTAAPGPQHF. As DNA, the CDR3 is TGTGCCAGCAGCGACACAGCAGCCCCGGGGCCCCAGCATTTT.

The chain recombines TRBV28 with TRBJ2-5; 7 nucleotides align to TRBD1. In germline, CDR1 is MDHEN, CDR2 SYDVKM. V was clipped by 2 bases and J by 4 bases; unmatched bases: 1. This CDR3 has 13 amino acids. The CDR3 DNA reads TGTGCCAGCAGTTTACGGGACAGAGAGACCCAGTACTTC. This codes for CASSLRDRETQYF. Complete variable domain (other parts from reference TRBV28 and TRBJ2-5): DVKVTQSSRYLVKRTGEKVFLECVQDMDHENMFWYRQDPGLGLRLIYFSYDVKMKEKGDIPEGYSVSREKKERFSLILESASTNQTSMYLCASSLRDRETQYFGPGTRLLVL.

This CDR3 reads CASRWTGFDDEQYF. The CDR3, as DNA: TGTGCCAGCAGATGGACAGGGTTCGACGACGAGCAGTACTTC. This chain connects TRBV6-1 to TRBJ2-7; the match to TRBD1 covers 8 bases. From germline, CDR1 is MNHNS and CDR2 SASEGT. V shed 6 bases, J shed 5 bases, and the junction held 9 bases outside the gene matches. The CDR3 is 14 residues long.

The J gene is TRBJ1-3, the V gene TRBV9, with D possibly matching TRBD1 (6 bases). From germline, CDR1 is SGDLS and CDR2 YYNGEE. The CDR3 contains 14 residues. Trimming left V 1 base short and J 3 bases short, with 8 bases between. CDR3 loop: CASSVRQDGNTIYF. DNA of the CDR3: TGTGCCAGCAGCGTAAGACAGGATGGAAACACCATATATTTT.